The clone carrying this T cell receptor beta chain was counted between two and nine times. The Seattle site enrolled patients during active infection and followed them longitudinally. The source of the sample is a study of blood T cell repertoires in COVID-19. Study in general: T cells, B-cell-depleted T cells, or PBMCs supplied cDNA or gDNA.

In the original workflow: Amplified reference gene primers provided the basis for estimating nucleated cell counts. Assay used: immunoSEQ multiplex PCR; TCRdb lists only in-frame clones, some missing. V and J calls and clone size are those listed in that table; D and trimming were worked out from the DNA. The top ten hold 2.3% of the sample, which has some 360,000 clones, around 87% seen once. CDR1 is MNHEY and CDR2 is SVGEGT in the germline V gene. The length of the CDR3 is 19 residues. The germline V and J ends were trimmed by 3 bases and 2 bases, with 23 bases remaining between them. This chain links TRBV6-2 or TRBV6-3 with TRBJ1-3, with a tentative D call TRBD1 (6 bases). The sample consisted of peripheral blood. The receptor was isolated from a woman aged 60-70 years with COVID-19, enrolled during active disease. The CDR3 protein is CASSYSGDYLGLAGNTIYF. The CDR3, as DNA: TGTGCCAGCAGTTATTCAGGGGACTACCTTGGACTCGCTGGAAACACCATATATTTT.